This T cell receptor (beta chain) was obtained from a study of graft-versus-host responses after intestinal transplantation. Background on the study: Transplant recipients had multivisceral, liver-intestinal, or isolated intestinal grafts.

Trimming stripped 2 bases from V and 1 base from J, with 17 bases between. The CDR3 spans 17 residues. Germline CDR1 and CDR2: SGHKS and YYEKEE (reference sequence). As concerns this clone: Its antigen is not identified.

Data came from immunoSEQ multiplex PCR; TCRdb stores just in-frame clones and leaves some out. Altogether approximately 85,000 clones are present, approximately 90% being singletons, with the ten largest covering 7.6%. The input for sequencing was unstimulated CD8+ T cells sorted from spleen or lymph node cells, taken before transplant. J is TRBJ2-3 and V is TRBV5-5; possibly TRBD1 or TRBD2 for D (5 bases each). This receptor was obtained from a human donor who was the organ donor for an intestinal transplant. The CDR3 DNA sequence: TGTGCCAGCAGCTTCCTTTGGGGCGGGTGGGGCACAGATACGCAGTATTTT. This codes for CASSFLWGGWGTDTQYF. The variable domain in full, with the rest retrieved from reference TRBV5-5 and TRBJ2-3, is DAGVTQSPTHLIKTRGQQVTLRCSPISGHKSVSWYQQVLGQGPQFIFQYYEKEERGRGNFPDRFSARQFPNYSSELNVNALLLGDSALYLCASSFLWGGWGTDTQYFGPGTRLTVL.